The 26 T cell receptor beta chains reported below all come from one sample, sequenced in a study of T cell changes during pregnancy in multiple sclerosis. Produced via immunoSEQ multiplex PCR; TCRdb's table is partial and in-frame only. Of about 93,000 clones listed, around 92% are singletons. The sequences come from peripheral blood, collected after pregnancy. The source is a female donor with multiple sclerosis, enrolled in a pregnancy study.

The rearrangement uses TRBV30 and TRBJ2-2; perhaps TRBD2 as D (5 bases). Germline CDR1 reads GTSNPN; CDR2 reads SVGIG (reference sequence). The CDR3 totals 13 residues. Trimming removed 3 bases from V and 6 bases from J, with 11 bases in between. The CDR3 coding sequence is TGTGCCTGGAGCCTTACTAGTCCCGGGGAGCTGTTTTTT. Amino acid sequence: CAWSLTSPGELFF.

The gene calls are TRBV7-2 and TRBJ2-7; 9 positions agree with TRBD1. Germline V gene lookup returns CDR1 SGHTA and CDR2 FQGNSA. Trimming took 3 bases from V and 2 from J; bases not matched to a gene: 5. This CDR3 comprises 15 residues. CDR3 nucleotide sequence: TGTGCCAGCAGCTTCGGGACAGGGAAACCCTACGAGCAGTACTTC. Amino acids: CASSFGTGKPYEQYF.

The chain couples TRBV6-1 to TRBJ2-3; TRBD2 matches at 8 bases. Germline loops: CDR1 MNHNS, CDR2 SASEGT. The CDR3 covers 16 residues. Trimming cost V 3 bases and J 0 bases; bases outside gene matches: 5. DNA for the CDR3: TGTGCCAGCAGTGAGCGGGCTAGCGGGAGCACAGATACGCAGTATTTT. It codes for CASSERASGSTDTQYF.

J is TRBJ2-1 and V is TRBV27; 13 bases line up with TRBD2. The germline V gene encodes CDR1 MNHEY and CDR2 SMNVEV (reference sequence). The length of the CDR3 is 14 residues. V shed 8 bases and J 4 bases; nucleotides not matched to a gene: 2. The CDR3: CASGLAGAYNEQFF. The CDR3 nucleotides read TGTGCCAGCGGACTAGCGGGAGCTTACAATGAGCAGTTCTTC.

V is TRBV9 and J is TRBJ1-2, with 7 bases matching TRBD1. V lost 5 bases, J lost 6 bases, and 10 bases stayed unmatched. Germline CDR1 SGDLS, CDR2 YYNGEE. CDR3 length equals 14 residues. The CDR3 loop is CASRISGTEHGYTF. CDR3 DNA: TGTGCCAGCAGGATTTCCGGGACAGAGCATGGCTACACCTTC. Using reference TRBV9 and TRBJ1-2 for the parts outside the CDR3, the full variable domain is DSGVTQTPKHLITATGQRVTLRCSPRSGDLSVYWYQQSLDQGLQFLIQYYNGEERAKGNILERFSAQQFPDLHSELNLSSLELGDSALYFCASRISGTEHGYTFGSGTRLTVV.

This CDR3 is CASTQGSYNEQFF. CDR3 coding DNA: TGCGCCAGCACACAGGGTTCCTACAATGAGCAGTTCTTC. The V gene is TRBV5-1, the J gene TRBJ2-1; the D gene is possibly TRBD1 (6 bases). The germline gives CDR1 SGHRS, CDR2 YFSETQ. CDR3 length: 13 amino acids. V dropped 6 bases and J dropped 1 base, with 8 bases sitting between them.

The chain uses TRBV6-1 and TRBJ2-3; TRBD2 matches at 16 bases. In germline, CDR1 is MNHNS, CDR2 SASEGT. The CDR3 totals 17 residues. With V trimmed by 4 bases and J by 5 bases, 6 bases remained unmatched. The DNA for the CDR3 is TGTGCCAGCAGTGGCGGGACTAGCGGGAGGGCCAGAGATACGCAGTATTTT. As protein: CASSGGTSGRARDTQYF.

The J gene is TRBJ1-1, the V gene TRBV7-2; no clear D. Per the germline V gene, CDR1 is SGHTA and CDR2 is FQGNSA. There are 12 residues in the CDR3. Trimming shortened V by 5 bases and J by 5 bases, and 9 bases separated the two germline ends. The CDR3: CASSPQMTEAFF. DNA for the CDR3: TGTGCCAGCAGCCCCCAAATGACTGAAGCTTTCTTT.

V usage is TRBV6-1 and J usage is TRBJ1-5; no clear D. Germline loops: CDR1 MNHNS, CDR2 SASEGT. Trimming cost V 3 bases and J 3 bases, with 3 bases left between them. The length of the CDR3 is 12 residues. This CDR3 reads CASSEANQPQHF. The DNA of the CDR3 is TGTGCCAGCAGTGAGGCCAATCAGCCCCAGCATTTT.

This clone was seen once. V usage is TRBV28 and J usage is TRBJ2-5; D gene ambiguous. CDR1 MDHEN and CDR2 SYDVKM come from the germline V gene. CDR3 size: 14 residues. The germline V and J ends were trimmed by 5 bases and 5 bases, with 15 bases remaining between them. CDR3 loop: CASSPNAFEETQYF. DNA for the CDR3: TGTGCCAGCAGTCCAAATGCATTTGAGGAGACCCAGTACTTC.

The genes are TRBV5-4 and TRBJ2-7; no clear D. Looked up from germline, CDR1 is SGHNT and CDR2 is YYREEE (reference sequence). The CDR3 has 12 residues. V was cut by 0 bases and J by 7 bases, with 8 bases left in between. The CDR3 loop reads CASSLGRTEQYF. CDR3 bases: TGTGCCAGCAGCTTGGGTCGAACAGAGCAGTACTTC.

DNA for the CDR3: TGTGCCAGCATAGCGGGACCGAGCACAGATACGCAGTATTTT. It specifies CASIAGPSTDTQYF. This chain links TRBV5-5 with TRBJ2-3, with TRBD2 matching over 8 bases. CDR3 length: 14 amino acids. V lost 6 bases and J lost 0; bases outside the gene matches: 3. Germline V gene data show CDR1 as SGHKS and CDR2 as YYEKEE (reference sequence). The full variable domain, with the rest looked up from reference TRBV5-5 and TRBJ2-3, is DAGVTQSPTHLIKTRGQQVTLRCSPISGHKSVSWYQQVLGQGPQFIFQYYEKEERGRGNFPDRFSARQFPNYSSELNVNALLLGDSALYLCASIAGPSTDTQYFGPGTRLTVL.

The rearrangement joins TRBV6-5 to TRBJ1-1; D gene uncertain. The CDR3 runs 11 residues. CDR1 and CDR2 (germline): MNHEY, SVGAGI. Trimming removed 4 bases at V and 12 bases at J, with 12 bases between. CDR3 residues: CASSSEAKSFF. The CDR3 DNA reads as TGTGCCAGCAGTTCGGAGGCGAAATCTTTCTTT.

The V call is TRBV5-1, the J call TRBJ1-1; 9 bases match TRBD1. Germline lookup yields CDR1 SGHRS and CDR2 YFSETQ. The CDR3 contains 14 residues. The ends lost 7 bases at V and 0 bases at J; junction bases unmatched: 4. CDR3 bases: TGCGCCAGCGCAACAGGGGGCGTGAACACTGAAGCTTTCTTT. This encodes CASATGGVNTEAFF.

The chain has TRBV19 and TRBJ1-2, with D possibly matching TRBD1 (5 bases). Germline CDR1 reads LNHDA; CDR2 reads SQIVND (reference sequence). The CDR3 extends over 14 amino acids. Trimming removed 1 base at V and 5 bases at J, with 11 bases between. CDR3 bases: TGTGCCAGTAGTATAGGAGACAGTAATTATGGCTACACCTTC. Translating gives CASSIGDSNYGYTF.

V usage is TRBV7-9 and J usage is TRBJ2-6; 7 nucleotides line up with TRBD1. This CDR3 is 15 amino acids long. With 5 bases clipped from V and 2 bases from J, the junction kept 3 bases outside the gene matches. CDR1 SEHNR and CDR2 FQNEAQ come from the germline V gene (reference sequence). The CDR3 sequence is CASSATGAGANVLTF. The DNA for the CDR3 is TGTGCCAGCAGCGCCACAGGGGCTGGGGCCAACGTCCTGACTTTC. Drawing the rest from reference TRBV7-9 and TRBJ2-6, the complete variable domain is DTGVSQNPRHKITKRGQNVTFRCDPISEHNRLYWYRQTLGQGPEFLTYFQNEAQLEKSRLLSDRFSAERPKGSFSTLEIQRTEQGDSAMYLCASSATGAGANVLTFGAGSRLTVL.

The CDR3 region is CASSFSATQVANYGYTF. DNA of the CDR3: TGTGCCAGCAGCTTTTCGGCGACACAGGTAGCTAACTATGGCTACACCTTC. The rearrangement uses TRBV13 and TRBJ1-2; maybe TRBD1 (5 bases). V lost 3 bases, J lost 0 bases, and 17 bases lay in between. Germline V gives CDR1 PRHDT, CDR2 FYEKMQ (reference sequence). This CDR3 is built from 17 residues.

CDR3 in amino acids: CSVEVGPNYGYTF. CDR3 nucleotides: TGCAGCGTTGAGGTGGGGCCAAACTATGGCTACACCTTC. The J gene is TRBJ1-2, the V gene TRBV29-1, with D possibly TRBD1 on 5 matching bases. Germline CDR1 and CDR2: SQVTM and ANQGSEA. The V end lost 3 bases, the J end lost 2 bases, and 10 bases lay between the germline ends. The CDR3 has 13 amino acids.

The chain has TRBV6-4 and TRBJ1-2; possible D gene TRBD1, 5 bases. V was trimmed by 11 bases and J by 5 bases, leaving 30 bases between them. Germline V gene lookup returns CDR1 MRHNA and CDR2 SNTAGT. The CDR3 extends over 17 amino acids. CDR3 sequence: CAGGGRGREPRCYGYTF. The CDR3 coding sequence is TGTGCCGGCGGGGGGAGGGGCAGGGAACCTCGATGTTATGGCTACACCTTC.

The V gene is TRBV7-6, the J gene TRBJ2-5; maybe TRBD2 (6 bases). V was trimmed by 4 bases and J by 5 bases, leaving 11 bases between them. Germline values: CDR1 SGHVS, CDR2 FNYEAQ. The CDR3 runs to 13 residues. CDR3 residues: CASSSRAGETQYF. The CDR3 DNA follows: TGTGCCAGCAGCTCCCGGGCGGGGGAGACCCAGTACTTC. The full variable domain, its missing parts supplied by reference TRBV7-6 and TRBJ2-5, is GAGVSQSPRYKVTKRGQDVALRCDPISGHVSLYWYRQALGQGPEFLTYFNYEAQQDKSGLPNDRFSAERPEGSISTLTIQRTEQRDSAMYRCASSSRAGETQYFGPGTRLLVL.

The genes are TRBV27 and TRBJ2-7, with 7 bases fitting TRBD2. Germline V CDR1 and CDR2: MNHEY, SMNVEV (reference sequence). V trimming: 10 bases; J trimming: 5 bases; junction bases outside the gene matches: 11. The CDR3 totals 13 residues. The CDR3, as DNA: TGTGCCACCAAGCAGTGGGGAGGGGACGAGCAGTACTTC. Amino acids: CATKQWGGDEQYF.

J is TRBJ2-7 and V is TRBV18, with 10 bases that match TRBD2. J was trimmed by 0 bases and V by 3 bases; bases with no gene match: 14. The CDR3 sequence is 19 residues long. CDR1 KGHSH and CDR2 LQKENI come from the germline V gene. In DNA, the CDR3 is TGTGCCAGCTCACCCCCCTCTCTAGCGGGAGAATCGGGCTCCTACGAGCAGTACTTC. Amino acid sequence: CASSPPSLAGESGSYEQYF.

The chain uses TRBV10-1 and TRBJ2-1; 10 bases line up with TRBD1. V was pared by 0 bases and J by 6 bases, with 20 bases of the junction left unmatched. This CDR3 comprises 21 residues. The germline CDR1 and CDR2 sequences are WNHNN and SYGVQD (reference sequence). The chain's CDR3 is CASSESIIGGPLGTGANEQFF. As DNA, the CDR3 is TGCGCCAGCAGTGAGTCGATCATCGGCGGCCCTCTTGGGACAGGGGCCAATGAGCAGTTCTTC.

The chain has TRBV30 and TRBJ1-2; TRBD1 agrees at 7 bases. The CDR3 has 13 amino acids. In germline, CDR1 is GTSNPN, CDR2 SVGIG (reference sequence). V lost 5 bases and J lost 8; bases outside the gene matches: 11. CDR3 loop: CAWGQGVAGGYTF. DNA for the CDR3: TGTGCCTGGGGCCAGGGGGTAGCGGGGGGCTACACCTTC.

CDR3 DNA: TGTGCCAGCAGTGTAACAGGGGGTGTGAAACTGTTTTTT. This translates into CASSVTGGVKLFF. The chain employs TRBV25-1 and TRBJ1-4, with 8 bases matching TRBD1. V gave up 4 bases and J gave up 11 bases; unmatched junction bases: 6. The CDR3 totals 13 residues. Germline V gene data show CDR1 as MGHDK and CDR2 as SYGVNS.

The chain has TRBV4-1 and TRBJ2-5, with 9 positions matching TRBD2. Germline loops: CDR1 MGHRA, CDR2 YSYEKL. This CDR3 region has 18 residues. Trimming took 1 base from V and 5 from J; bases not matched to a gene: 14. CDR3 nucleotides: TGCGCCAGCAGCCAAGGTCTACCTAGCGGGGAGGGCCGGGAGACCCAGTACTTC. It encodes CASSQGLPSGEGRETQYF.